This TCR beta chain was sequenced for a study of T cell changes during pregnancy in multiple sclerosis. The CDR3 sequence is 13 residues long. Trimming at V came to 5 bases and at J to 8 bases, leaving 7 bases not matched to a gene. CDR1 and CDR2 from the germline V gene are SEHNR and FQNEAQ (reference sequence). Sequencing was performed with immunoSEQ multiplex PCR; in TCRdb, only in-frame clones are kept and a portion is missing. The sample lists 50,000 to 60,000 clones; approximately 90% were seen once. Here the sequenced sample was CD4+ T cells from peripheral blood mononuclear cells, taken after pregnancy. This sequence originates from a female donor in good health, enrolled as a control in a pregnancy study. The chain recombines TRBV7-9 with TRBJ2-3, with 7 bases aligning to TRBD1. The CDR3 nucleotides are TGTGCCAGCAGCCCAACAGGGGTCGGTACGCAGTATTTT. This codes for CASSPTGVGTQYF.